There are many counts of the clone carrying this T cell receptor beta chain. Researchers amplified the TCR beta CDR3 regions from RNA transcripts. A first-round RT-PCR of the TCR CDR3 used the HTBI primer set. MiXCR, applied by TCRdb to the multiplex PCR reads, yields one record per CDR3 protein. This sample carries over 700,000 distinct CDR3 sequences, 38% of them seen once, and the ten largest clones take about 9%. This sample stems from a study of T cells in Graves' hyperthyroidism and ophthalmopathy. Between the trimmed V and J ends, which lost 9 bases and 13 bases, there was a span of 7 bases. The CDR3 has 9 residues. Hyperthyroidism was newly diagnosed in patients aged 18 to 65 (duration under 2 months).

This chain connects TRBV12-3 or TRBV12-4 to TRBJ1-6; D is ambiguous. The TCR sequence derives from a man aged 18 to 30 with Graves' hyperthyroidism. The sample comprised blood. The CDR3 here is CASGLPLHF. The DNA of the CDR3 is TGTGCCAGTGGGTTGCCCCTCCACTTT.